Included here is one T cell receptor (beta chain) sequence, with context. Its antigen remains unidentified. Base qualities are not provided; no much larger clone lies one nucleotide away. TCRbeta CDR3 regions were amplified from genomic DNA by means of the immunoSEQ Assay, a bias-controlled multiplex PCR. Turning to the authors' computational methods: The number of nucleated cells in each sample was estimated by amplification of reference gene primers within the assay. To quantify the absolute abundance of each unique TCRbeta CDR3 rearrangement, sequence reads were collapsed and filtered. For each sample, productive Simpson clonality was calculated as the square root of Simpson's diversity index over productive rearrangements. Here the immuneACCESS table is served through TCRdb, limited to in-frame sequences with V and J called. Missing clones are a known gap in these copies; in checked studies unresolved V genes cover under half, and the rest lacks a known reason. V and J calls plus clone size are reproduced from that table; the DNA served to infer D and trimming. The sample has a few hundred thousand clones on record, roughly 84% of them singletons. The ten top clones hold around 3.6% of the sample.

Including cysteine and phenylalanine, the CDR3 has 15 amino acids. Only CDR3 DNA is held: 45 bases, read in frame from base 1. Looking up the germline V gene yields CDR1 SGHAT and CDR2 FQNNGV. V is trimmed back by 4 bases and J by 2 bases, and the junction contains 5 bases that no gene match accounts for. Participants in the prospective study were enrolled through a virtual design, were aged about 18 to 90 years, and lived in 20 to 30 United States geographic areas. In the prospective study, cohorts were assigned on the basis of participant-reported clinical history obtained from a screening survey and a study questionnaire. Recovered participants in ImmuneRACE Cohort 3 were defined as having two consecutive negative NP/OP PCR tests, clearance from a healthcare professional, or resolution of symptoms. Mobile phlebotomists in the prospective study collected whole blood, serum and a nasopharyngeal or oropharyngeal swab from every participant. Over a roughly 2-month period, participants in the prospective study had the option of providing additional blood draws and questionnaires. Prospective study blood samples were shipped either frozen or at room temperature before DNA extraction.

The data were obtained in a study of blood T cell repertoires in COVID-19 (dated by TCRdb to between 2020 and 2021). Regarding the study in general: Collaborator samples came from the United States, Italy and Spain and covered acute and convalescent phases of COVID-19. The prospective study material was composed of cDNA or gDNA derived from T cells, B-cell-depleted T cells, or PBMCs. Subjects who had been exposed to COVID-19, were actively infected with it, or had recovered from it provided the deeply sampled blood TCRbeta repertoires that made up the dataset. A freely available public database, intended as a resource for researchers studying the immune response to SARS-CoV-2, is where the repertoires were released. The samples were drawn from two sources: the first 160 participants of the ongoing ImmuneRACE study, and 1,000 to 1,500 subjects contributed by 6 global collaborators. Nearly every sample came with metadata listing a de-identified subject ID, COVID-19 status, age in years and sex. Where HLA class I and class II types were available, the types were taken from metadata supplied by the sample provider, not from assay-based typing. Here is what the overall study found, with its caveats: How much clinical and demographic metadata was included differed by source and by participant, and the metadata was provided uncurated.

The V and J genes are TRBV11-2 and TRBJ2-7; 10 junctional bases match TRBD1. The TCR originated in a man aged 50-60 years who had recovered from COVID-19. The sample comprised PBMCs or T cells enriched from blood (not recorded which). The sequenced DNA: TGTGCCAGCAGCTCTCGGGACAGGGGAGCCTACGAGCAGTACTTC. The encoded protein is CASSSRDRGAYEQYF.